Each of the 22 T cell receptor beta chains below was sequenced from the same sample in a study of cytomegalovirus exposure and HLA in healthy donors (dated by TCRdb to 2016 to 2017). The library was generated by the immunoSEQ multiplex PCR assay. The table comes from immuneACCESS by way of TCRdb, which keeps in-frame sequences with V and J called. Part of the clones is missing from these tables; in studies checked, under half for an unresolved V gene and the rest for unknown reasons. Present in this sample are under 150,000 clones, around 87% of which were seen just once. The ten largest clones represent less than 9% of the sample. The source material was PBMCs. These receptors originate from a man younger than 35 in good health and CMV-seropositive.

CDR3 nucleotides: TGTGCCAGCAGACCGGGACAGGGACATTCACCCCTCCACTTT. Translating gives CASRPGQGHSPLHF. The chain carries TRBV27 and TRBJ1-6; 9 bases line up with TRBD1. The trim removed 6 bases at V and 8 bases at J, leaving 5 bases unmatched. Per germline, CDR1 MNHEY and CDR2 SMNVEV (reference sequence). The CDR3 totals 14 residues.

This chain's CDR3 is CASSYRSRETQYF. As DNA, the CDR3 is TGTGCCAGCAGTTACCGCTCCAGGGAGACCCAGTACTTC. V is TRBV6-5 and J is TRBJ2-5; D unclear. Germline CDR1 MNHEY, CDR2 SVGAGI. Deletions cut 2 bases from V and 5 bases from J, with 9 bases between. CDR3 size: 13 residues.

The rearrangement links TRBV7-2 to TRBJ2-3, with 7 bases lining up with TRBD2. Germline V gene sequence: CDR1 SGHTA, CDR2 FQGNSA. CDR3 length: 16 residues. V was clipped by 0 bases and J by 1 base; unmatched bases: 4. The CDR3 reads CASSLAASGRTDTQYF. CDR3 coding DNA: TGTGCCAGCAGCTTAGCCGCTAGCGGACGCACAGATACGCAGTATTTT.

The rearrangement links TRBV30 to TRBJ1-5; D is perhaps TRBD1 (6 bases). CDR3 length equals 17 residues. The V and J ends lost 2 bases and 0 bases respectively, with 17 bases between them. Germline V gene sequence: CDR1 GTSNPN, CDR2 SVGIG (reference sequence). The CDR3 reads CAWSPQGWGSSNQPQHF. The CDR3 DNA follows: TGTGCCTGGAGTCCACAGGGTTGGGGTAGTAGCAATCAGCCCCAGCATTTT.

The chain uses TRBV27 and TRBJ2-1, with D hard to call. There are 13 residues in the CDR3. The V end was cut by 0 bases, the J end by 9 bases, with 9 bases between. Germline assignment: CDR1 MNHEY and CDR2 SMNVEV (reference sequence). CDR3 in amino acids: CASSLSNYGEQFF. The CDR3 DNA follows: TGTGCCAGCAGTTTATCGAATTACGGTGAGCAGTTCTTC.

In this sample, this clone turned up once. The genes are TRBV30 and TRBJ1-5; D is possibly TRBD1 (5 bases). The CDR3 runs to 14 residues. From germline, CDR1 is GTSNPN and CDR2 SVGIG (reference sequence). With 4 bases removed from V and 0 bases from J, the gap between germline ends came to 10 bases. The CDR3 region is CAWTTGYSNQPQHF. Here the CDR3 DNA reads TGTGCCTGGACAACAGGTTATAGCAATCAGCCCCAGCATTTT.

There are a few counts of this clone. J is TRBJ1-5 and V is TRBV6-5; D is undetermined. The CDR3 consists of 13 residues. Trimming left V 2 bases short and J 4 bases short, with 6 bases between. Germline values: CDR1 MNHEY, CDR2 SVGAGI. The CDR3 DNA reads TGTGCCAGCAGTTACGGAGGGAATCAGCCCCAGCATTTT. Translated, it gives CASSYGGNQPQHF.

The chain has TRBV7-9 and TRBJ2-1; no clear D gene. CDR1 is SEHNR, CDR2 FQNEAQ, per germline (reference sequence). V shed 1 base and J shed 8 bases, with 6 bases lying between them. This CDR3 is 12 amino acids long. The CDR3 bases are TGTGCCAGCAGCTTAGTCCACTATGAGCAGTTCTTC. Amino acid sequence: CASSLVHYEQFF.

This clone was seen ten or more times. The rearrangement joins TRBV5-8 to TRBJ2-3; D may be TRBD1 (5 bases). The CDR3 extends over 13 amino acids. V was cut by 3 bases and J by 3 bases, with 8 bases left in between. Per germline, CDR1 SGHTS and CDR2 YDEGEE. The CDR3 reads CASSWGSTDTQYF. In nucleotides, the CDR3 is TGTGCCAGCAGCTGGGGCTCAACAGATACGCAGTATTTT.

DNA of the CDR3: TGTGCCAGTAGTAGAGGGTTGAACACTGAAGCTTTCTTT. Its translation: CASSRGLNTEAFF. The chain is built from TRBV19 and TRBJ1-1; no reliable D call. This CDR3 comprises 13 residues. V shed 4 bases and J shed 0 bases, with 6 bases lying between them. Germline V CDR1 and CDR2: LNHDA, SQIVND (reference sequence). Looking up the rest from reference TRBV19 and TRBJ1-1 gives the full variable domain: DGGITQSPKYLFRKEGQNVTLSCEQNLNHDAMYWYRQDPGQGLRLIYYSQIVNDFQKGDIAEGYSVSREKKESFPLTVTSAQKNPTAFYLCASSRGLNTEAFFGQGTRLTVV.

The rearrangement uses TRBV5-1 and TRBJ1-4; the D gene is possibly TRBD1 (6 bases). This CDR3 region has 15 residues. Germline V gene data show CDR1 as SGHRS and CDR2 as YFSETQ. The germline V and J ends were trimmed by 1 base and 3 bases, with 10 bases remaining between them. Here the CDR3 DNA reads TGCGCCAGCAGCTTGAGGGGGGGAGCTAATGAAAAACTGTTTTTT. Its protein is CASSLRGGANEKLFF.

DNA of the CDR3: TGTGCCAGCAGTCTGGACAGGGGGCGCATCGGCACTGAAGCTTTCTTT. The encoded protein is CASSLDRGRIGTEAFF. This chain links TRBV27 with TRBJ1-1; 11 nucleotides line up with TRBD1. This CDR3 comprises 16 residues. Germline-derived CDR1 and CDR2 are MNHEY and SMNVEV (reference sequence). J was trimmed by 4 bases and V by 5 bases; bases with no gene match: 9.

A note on this clone: An end of the junction does not agree with germline; a read error may underlie this. The chain joins TRBV7-9 to TRBJ2-6, with D perhaps matching TRBD1 (5 bases). In germline, CDR1 is SEHNR, CDR2 FQNEAQ (reference sequence). The CDR3 has 15 residues. DNA for the CDR3: TGTGCCAGCAGCTTAAGGCGCTCTGGGGCCAACGTCTTGACTTTC. This encodes CASSLRRSGANVLTF.

The V call is TRBV5-3, the J call TRBJ2-1, with D perhaps TRBD1 (6 bases). TRBV5-3 is noted as an ORF with a role that remains uncertain. The CDR3 extends over 17 amino acids. The V end was cut by 3 bases, the J end by 1 base, with 17 bases between. CDR3 residues: CARSCDRKAQSYNEQFF. CDR3 nucleotides: TGTGCCAGAAGCTGCGACAGGAAGGCACAATCCTACAATGAGCAGTTCTTC.

The rearrangement links TRBV19 to TRBJ1-5, with 8 bases matching TRBD1. The CDR3 is made up of 16 amino acids. Trimming took 5 bases from V and 0 from J; bases not matched to a gene: 6. Germline V gene data show CDR1 as LNHDA and CDR2 as SQIVND (reference sequence). The chain's CDR3 is CASSSTGENSNQPQHF. DNA for the CDR3: TGTGCCAGTAGTTCGACAGGGGAGAATAGCAATCAGCCCCAGCATTTT.

The genes are TRBV27 and TRBJ2-1; 8 nucleotides align to TRBD1. CDR1 is MNHEY, CDR2 SMNVEV, per germline (reference sequence). This CDR3 has 15 amino acids. The junction had 10 bases not matched to a gene; V was cut back by 5 bases and J by 7 bases. CDR3 amino acids: CASSGNRDRQNEQFF. For the CDR3, the DNA is TGTGCCAGCAGTGGAAACCGGGACAGGCAAAATGAGCAGTTCTTC.

The chain links TRBV5-1 to TRBJ2-1; 10 nucleotides align to TRBD2. Trimming removed 7 bases from V and 1 base from J; junction bases left unmatched: 11. CDR3 length: 17 residues. Looked up from germline, CDR1 is SGHRS and CDR2 is YFSETQ. The CDR3 coding sequence is TGCGCCAGCGCGGAACTAGCGGGATCGGGGTCCTACAATGAGCAGTTCTTC. Its translation: CASAELAGSGSYNEQFF.

The rearrangement links TRBV6-6 to TRBJ1-1; tentative D call: TRBD1 (5 bases). Per the germline V gene, CDR1 is MNHNY and CDR2 is SVGAGI (reference sequence). The CDR3 is made up of 14 amino acids. Deletions cut 2 bases from V and 4 bases from J, with 11 bases between. DNA for the CDR3: TGTGCCAGCAGTTACCAGGGTAGTAGCACTGAAGCTTTCTTT. Protein sequence: CASSYQGSSTEAFF.

This chain connects TRBV5-1 to TRBJ1-4; TRBD1 is a possible D gene (6 bases). The length of the CDR3 is 15 residues. Germline V gives CDR1 SGHRS, CDR2 YFSETQ. V was cut by 6 bases and J by 8 bases, with 20 bases left in between. The CDR3 reads CASTRGVQGREKLFF. DNA of the CDR3: TGCGCCAGCACCCGAGGGGTACAGGGCCGGGAAAAACTGTTTTTT. Using reference TRBV5-1 and TRBJ1-4 for the parts outside the CDR3, the full variable domain is KAGVTQTPRYLIKTRGQQVTLSCSPISGHRSVSWYQQTPGQGLQFLFEYFSETQRNKGNFPGRFSGRQFSNSRSEMNVSTLELGDSALYLCASTRGVQGREKLFFGSGTQLSVL.

This chain uses TRBV29-1 with TRBJ2-1; weak D call: TRBD2 (5 bases). V dropped 4 bases and J dropped 2 bases, with 9 bases sitting between them. CDR1 is SQVTM, CDR2 ANQGSEA, per germline. The CDR3 runs to 13 residues. The CDR3 loop is CSVVGSAYNEQFF. CDR3 coding DNA: TGCAGCGTTGTGGGTAGCGCCTACAATGAGCAGTTCTTC.

The chain couples TRBV27 to TRBJ1-2; 7 nucleotides line up with TRBD1. The CDR3 consists of 13 residues. V lost 7 bases to trimming and J lost 2 bases; unmatched junction nucleotides: 4. Looked up from germline, CDR1 is MNHEY and CDR2 is SMNVEV (reference sequence). In nucleotides, the CDR3 is TGTGCCAGCAAACTGACAGGGAACTATGGCTACACCTTC. It translates to CASKLTGNYGYTF.

This clone came up once. The chain employs TRBV25-1 and TRBJ1-2; weak D call: TRBD1 (5 bases). The V gene lost 5 bases and the J gene lost 4 bases, with 17 bases spanning the gap. The CDR3 covers 15 residues. CDR1 is MGHDK and CDR2 is SYGVNS in the germline V gene. The CDR3 here is CASSRLETAPYGYTF. The CDR3 DNA reads as TGTGCCAGCAGTCGCCTGGAGACAGCTCCCTATGGCTACACCTTC.